One sample yielded the 14 T cell receptor beta chains listed below, sequenced in a study of blood T cell repertoires in COVID-19. Data came from immunoSEQ multiplex PCR; TCRdb stores just in-frame clones and leaves some out. Of about 300,000 clones in the sample, around 90% were seen once. The sequencing sample was made of peripheral blood. The receptors were gathered from a man aged 18 to 29 with active or convalescent COVID-19.

The chain recombines TRBV7-9 with TRBJ2-5, with D maybe TRBD2 (6 bases). This CDR3 is built from 14 residues. The V gene lost 5 bases and the J gene lost 1 base, with 11 bases spanning the gap. Germline V gene lookup returns CDR1 SEHNR and CDR2 FQNEAQ (reference sequence). The CDR3: CASSLRDSQETQYF. CDR3 sequence (DNA): TGTGCCAGCAGCCTAAGGGACTCCCAAGAGACCCAGTACTTC.

This clone was counted only a few times. The chain links TRBV9 to TRBJ1-1, with D uncertain. There are 14 residues in the CDR3. Trimming shortened V by 2 bases and J by 4 bases, and 12 bases separated the two germline ends. Looked up from germline, CDR1 is SGDLS and CDR2 is YYNGEE. The CDR3 sequence is CASSVEEGGTEAFF. The DNA of the CDR3 is TGTGCCAGCAGCGTCGAGGAAGGCGGCACTGAAGCTTTCTTT. Full variable domain (missing parts from reference TRBV9 and TRBJ1-1): DSGVTQTPKHLITATGQRVTLRCSPRSGDLSVYWYQQSLDQGLQFLIQYYNGEERAKGNILERFSAQQFPDLHSELNLSSLELGDSALYFCASSVEEGGTEAFFGQGTRLTVV.

This clone showed up just once. The chain combines TRBV6-6 with TRBJ1-4; 7 bases map to TRBD1. V lost 5 bases, J lost 4 bases, and 7 bases stayed unmatched. Germline assignment: CDR1 MNHNY and CDR2 SVGAGI (reference sequence). CDR3 length: 15 amino acids. CDR3 sequence (DNA): TGTGCCAGCAGTCGATCCGGGACAGTTAATGAAAAACTGTTTTTT. Its translation is CASSRSGTVNEKLFF.

The chain recombines TRBV19 with TRBJ1-4, with 9 bases aligning to TRBD1. CDR1 and CDR2 from the germline V gene are LNHDA and SQIVND (reference sequence). This CDR3 contains 15 residues. V trimming: 7 bases; J trimming: 4 bases; junction bases outside the gene matches: 7. CDR3 sequence reads: CASNSRDRDNEKLFF. CDR3 coding DNA: TGTGCCAGTAATAGCCGGGACAGGGATAATGAAAAACTGTTTTTT.

This clone was detected once. This chain joins TRBV6-1 and TRBJ1-3; 7 bases agree with TRBD1. The germline CDR1 and CDR2 sequences are MNHNS and SASEGT. With 1 base clipped from V and 3 bases from J, the junction kept 3 bases outside the gene matches. The CDR3 is made up of 15 amino acids. The CDR3 coding sequence is TGTGCCAGCAGTGAAGGGGCAGGGGGTGGAAACACCATATATTTT. Translated, it gives CASSEGAGGGNTIYF.

The chain couples TRBV19 to TRBJ2-2; 7 nucleotides match TRBD2. V shed 5 bases and J 5 bases; nucleotides not matched to a gene: 5. The CDR3 is 14 amino acids. CDR1 and CDR2 from the germline V gene are LNHDA and SQIVND (reference sequence). CDR3 residues: CASSWWGGTGELFF. As DNA, the CDR3 is TGTGCCAGTAGTTGGTGGGGGGGAACCGGGGAGCTGTTTTTT.

This chain links TRBV6-4 with TRBJ2-1; 10 nucleotides line up with TRBD1. The CDR3 is 15 amino acids. Per germline, CDR1 MRHNA and CDR2 SNTAGT. The V segment lost 6 bases and the J segment 8 bases; nucleotides outside the gene matches: 10. CDR3 coding DNA: TGTGCCAGCAGAGTCCGGGACAGGGGTCTTTATGAGCAGTTCTTC. It specifies CASRVRDRGLYEQFF.

CDR3 amino acids: CASRLATGDHEQYF. CDR3 bases: TGCGCCAGCAGACTCGCTACAGGGGACCACGAGCAGTACTTC. The chain recombines TRBV5-1 with TRBJ2-7, with 7 bases identical to TRBD1. Unmatched junction bases numbered 10, after V lost 5 bases and J lost 5 bases. In germline, CDR1 is SGHRS, CDR2 YFSETQ. This CDR3 region has 14 residues.

This chain connects TRBV4-3 to TRBJ1-3, with a weak D call TRBD1 (6 bases). The CDR3 runs to 16 residues. The ends were cut back, 1 base at V and 1 base at J, with 11 bases in the middle. Per germline, CDR1 LGHNA and CDR2 YSLEER. In DNA, the CDR3 is TGCGCCAGCAGCCAAGGGGCCAGGGGTTCTGGAAACACCATATATTTT. This translates into CASSQGARGSGNTIYF.

The count of this clone is one. The chain recombines TRBV5-6 with TRBJ1-2; D remains unclear. Germline loops: CDR1 SGHDT, CDR2 YYEEEE. This CDR3 region has 14 residues. The V gene lost 0 bases and the J gene lost 4 bases, with 10 bases spanning the gap. CDR3 amino acids: CASSLDGSSYGYTF. In DNA form, the CDR3 reads TGTGCCAGCAGCTTGGATGGATCTAGCTATGGCTACACCTTC.

Note on this clone: The same CDR3 arises from other DNA sequences in this sample as well. V and J are TRBV13 and TRBJ1-4, with 8 bases identical to TRBD1. Germline lookup yields CDR1 PRHDT and CDR2 FYEKMQ (reference sequence). The CDR3 contains 14 residues. After removal of 4 bases from V and 4 bases from J, the junction contained 2 bases not matched to a gene. The chain's CDR3 is CASSSGQDNEKLFF. For the CDR3, the DNA is TGTGCCAGCAGCTCGGGACAGGATAATGAAAAACTGTTTTTT.

The chain couples TRBV13 to TRBJ2-7; 7 positions agree with TRBD1. The CDR3 is made up of 16 amino acids. Germline loops: CDR1 PRHDT, CDR2 FYEKMQ (reference sequence). V was clipped by 0 bases and J by 2 bases; unmatched bases: 7. CDR3 nucleotides: TGTGCCAGCAGCTTAGGTGGGACAGTCCCTCCCTACGAGCAGTACTTC. Protein: CASSLGGTVPPYEQYF. Using reference TRBV13 and TRBJ2-7 for the parts outside the CDR3, the full variable domain is AAGVIQSPRHLIKEKRETATLKCYPIPRHDTVYWYQQGPGQDPQFLISFYEKMQSDKGSIPDRFSAQQFSDYHSELNMSSLELGDSALYFCASSLGGTVPPYEQYFGPGTRLTVT.

V is TRBV28 and J is TRBJ1-1; 7 bases fit TRBD1. The CDR3 sequence is 16 residues long. J lost 2 bases, V lost 1 base, and 7 bases had no gene match. Germline CDR1 reads MDHEN; CDR2 reads SYDVKM. In DNA, the CDR3 is TGTGCCAGCAGTTTATCCGCGGACAGGCGTAACACTGAAGCTTTCTTT. Protein sequence: CASSLSADRRNTEAFF. Variable domain in full (rest from reference TRBV28 and TRBJ1-1): DVKVTQSSRYLVKRTGEKVFLECVQDMDHENMFWYRQDPGLGLRLIYFSYDVKMKEKGDIPEGYSVSREKKERFSLILESASTNQTSMYLCASSLSADRRNTEAFFGQGTRLTVV.

This chain links TRBV6-1 with TRBJ1-3; maybe TRBD1 (5 bases). CDR1 is MNHNS, CDR2 SASEGT, per germline. This CDR3 spans 15 amino acids. Trimming pared 1 base from V and 2 bases from J, leaving 9 bases between. The DNA for the CDR3 is TGTGCCAGCAGTGAAGGCAGGGTTGCTGGAAACACCATATATTTT. Translated: CASSEGRVAGNTIYF.